The 10 T cell receptor beta chains below come from one sample, sequenced in a study of Graves' ophthalmopathy and Graves' hyperthyroidism. As the template, RNA transcripts were used to amplify TCR beta CDR3 regions. The first round was an RT-PCR with HTBI primers, and the second round was a multiplex PCR. A single record per CDR3 protein comes from TCRdb applying MiXCR to the multiplex PCR reads. This table has 600,000 to 950,000 distinct CDR3 sequences, about 44% appearing once. The sample was peripheral blood. Receptors originate from an adult man with Graves' ophthalmopathy.

J is TRBJ2-6 and V is TRBV10-3; D is undetermined. Deletions cut 7 bases from V and 1 base from J, with 11 bases between. Germline V gives CDR1 ENHRY, CDR2 SYGVKD. This CDR3 comprises 15 residues. CDR3 region: CAINALNSGANVLTF. Here the CDR3 DNA reads TGTGCCATCAATGCTCTCAATTCTGGGGCCAACGTCCTGACTTTC.

This clonotype was found a few times. The V gene is TRBV7-9, the J gene TRBJ2-2; unclear D gene. V was shortened by 5 bases and J by 9 bases, with 4 bases between the two germline ends. The CDR3 contains 10 residues. CDR1 is SEHNR, CDR2 FQNEAQ, per germline (reference sequence). The CDR3 nucleotides are TGTGCCAGCAGCCCCAGGGAGCTGTTTTTT. Protein: CASSPRELFF.

The rearrangement uses TRBV15 and TRBJ2-5; 10 positions agree with TRBD1. CDR3 length: 15 residues. CDR1 LNHNV and CDR2 YYDKDF come from the germline V gene (reference sequence). V was pared by 1 base and J by 2 bases, with 1 base of the junction left unmatched. The CDR3 DNA sequence: TGTGCCACCAGCAGAGGGACAGGGGGGCAAGAGACCCAGTACTTC. Protein: CATSRGTGGQETQYF.

The V and J genes are TRBV10-3 and TRBJ1-1, with D uncertain. The germline V gene encodes CDR1 ENHRY and CDR2 SYGVKD. The V gene lost 7 bases and the J gene lost 0 bases, with 9 bases spanning the gap. The CDR3 consists of 13 residues. CDR3 coding DNA: TGTGCCATCACTCCGACGGTGAACACTGAAGCTTTCTTT. Translated: CAITPTVNTEAFF.

The CDR3, as DNA: TGTGCCAGCAGTTACGGGGGGCGAAACGAGCAGTACTTC. Translation gives CASSYGGRNEQYF. The gene calls are TRBV6-5 and TRBJ2-7; D tentatively reads TRBD1 or TRBD2 (6 bases each). Trimming removed 2 bases from V and 5 bases from J, with 10 bases in between. The CDR3 sequence is 13 residues long. CDR1 is MNHEY, CDR2 SVGAGI, per germline.

V is TRBV20-1 and J is TRBJ2-1; the D call may be TRBD1 or TRBD2 (5 bases each). The germline V and J ends were trimmed by 5 bases and 2 bases, with 10 bases remaining between them. From germline, CDR1 is DFQATT and CDR2 SNEGSKA (reference sequence). The CDR3 runs to 13 residues. CDR3 sequence: CSAGTEAYNEQFF. CDR3 nucleotide sequence: TGCAGTGCTGGGACGGAGGCCTACAATGAGCAGTTCTTC.

This clonotype was found many times. This sequence joins TRBV15 and TRBJ2-5; the match to TRBD2 covers 11 bases. The germline V gene encodes CDR1 LNHNV and CDR2 YYDKDF (reference sequence). This CDR3 contains 15 residues. The V gene end was trimmed by 4 bases and the J gene end by 1 base; junction bases not matched to a gene: 2. For the CDR3, the DNA is TGTGCCACCAGCATACTAGCGGGAGCCCAAGAGACCCAGTACTTC. Amino acid sequence: CATSILAGAQETQYF.

This clonotype was seen more than once but under ten times. The chain links TRBV4-2 to TRBJ1-2; tentatively, D is TRBD1 (5 bases). V gave up 4 bases and J gave up 2 bases, with 20 bases separating them. Germline lookup yields CDR1 LGHNA and CDR2 YNFKEQ. This CDR3 has 17 amino acids. The CDR3 sequence is CASSLRIRDGRNYGYTF. The CDR3, as DNA: TGTGCCAGCAGCCTAAGAATCCGGGACGGAAGAAACTATGGCTACACCTTC.

The chain is built from TRBV5-1 and TRBJ2-2, with D perhaps TRBD2 (6 bases). The germline V gene has CDR1 SGHRS and CDR2 YFSETQ. The CDR3 is 15 residues long. V lost 4 bases and J lost 2, with 12 bases in between. The CDR3 DNA is TGCGCCAGCAGCCCCGGGACTCAAAACACCGGGGAGCTGTTTTTT. Encoded protein: CASSPGTQNTGELFF.

This clonotype was recorded a few times. The chain couples TRBV20-1 to TRBJ2-2; D not resolved. Germline lookup yields CDR1 DFQATT and CDR2 SNEGSKA (reference sequence). There are 9 residues in the CDR3. Trimming removed 5 bases at V and 8 bases at J, with 3 bases between. The DNA for the CDR3 is TGCAGTGCTGGAGGGGAGCTGTTTTTT. Its translation: CSAGGELFF.